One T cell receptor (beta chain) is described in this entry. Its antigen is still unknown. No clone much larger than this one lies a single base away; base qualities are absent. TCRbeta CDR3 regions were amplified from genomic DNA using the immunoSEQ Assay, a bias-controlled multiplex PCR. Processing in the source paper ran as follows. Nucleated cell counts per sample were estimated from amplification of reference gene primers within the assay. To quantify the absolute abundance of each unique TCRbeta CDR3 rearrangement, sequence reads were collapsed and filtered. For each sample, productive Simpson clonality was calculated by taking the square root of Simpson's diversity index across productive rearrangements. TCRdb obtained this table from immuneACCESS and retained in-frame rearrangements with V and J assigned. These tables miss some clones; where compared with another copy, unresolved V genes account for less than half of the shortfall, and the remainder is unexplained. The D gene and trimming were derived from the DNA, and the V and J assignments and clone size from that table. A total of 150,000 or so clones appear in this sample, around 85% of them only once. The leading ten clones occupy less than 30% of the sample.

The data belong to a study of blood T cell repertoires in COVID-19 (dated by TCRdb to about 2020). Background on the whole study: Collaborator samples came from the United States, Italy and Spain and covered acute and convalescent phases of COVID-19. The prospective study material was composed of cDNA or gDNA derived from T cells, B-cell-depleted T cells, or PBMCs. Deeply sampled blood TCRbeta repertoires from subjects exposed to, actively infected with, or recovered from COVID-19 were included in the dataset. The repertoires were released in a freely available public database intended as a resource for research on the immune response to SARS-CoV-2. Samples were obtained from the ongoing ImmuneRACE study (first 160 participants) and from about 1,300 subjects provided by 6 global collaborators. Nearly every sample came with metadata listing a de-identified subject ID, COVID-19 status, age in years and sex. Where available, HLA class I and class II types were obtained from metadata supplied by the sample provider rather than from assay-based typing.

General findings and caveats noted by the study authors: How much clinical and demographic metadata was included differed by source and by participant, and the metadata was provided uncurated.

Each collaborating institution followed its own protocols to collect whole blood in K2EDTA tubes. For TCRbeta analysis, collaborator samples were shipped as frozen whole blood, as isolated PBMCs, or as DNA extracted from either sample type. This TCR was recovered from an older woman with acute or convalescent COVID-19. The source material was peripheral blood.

DNA sequence: TGTGCCAGCAGTTTAGAACAAGGGGGCTATGGCTACACCTTC. This is translated as CASSLEQGGYGYTF. The chain employs TRBV28 and TRBJ1-2; TRBD1 is a possible D gene, resting on 6 matching bases. The cysteine opens and the phenylalanine closes a CDR3 of 14 amino acids. Only the CDR3 DNA stays, 42 bases, in frame from base 1. Between the V and J ends, shortened by 2 bases and 4 bases respectively, the junction contains 11 bases. For CDR1 and CDR2, the germline V gene lists MDHEN and SYDVKM.